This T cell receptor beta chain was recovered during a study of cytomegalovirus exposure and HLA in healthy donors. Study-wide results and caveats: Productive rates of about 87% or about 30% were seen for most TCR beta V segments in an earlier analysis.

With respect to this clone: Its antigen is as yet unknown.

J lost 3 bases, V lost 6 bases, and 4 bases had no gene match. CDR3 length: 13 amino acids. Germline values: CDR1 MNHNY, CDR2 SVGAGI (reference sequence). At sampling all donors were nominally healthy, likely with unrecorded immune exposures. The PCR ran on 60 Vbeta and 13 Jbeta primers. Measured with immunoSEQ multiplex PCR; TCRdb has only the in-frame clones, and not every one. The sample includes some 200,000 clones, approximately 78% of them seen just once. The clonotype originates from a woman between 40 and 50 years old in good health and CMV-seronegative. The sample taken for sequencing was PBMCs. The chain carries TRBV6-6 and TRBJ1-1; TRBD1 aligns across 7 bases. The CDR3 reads CASRPGQYTEAFF. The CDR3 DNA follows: TGTGCCAGCAGACCGGGACAGTACACTGAAGCTTTCTTT.